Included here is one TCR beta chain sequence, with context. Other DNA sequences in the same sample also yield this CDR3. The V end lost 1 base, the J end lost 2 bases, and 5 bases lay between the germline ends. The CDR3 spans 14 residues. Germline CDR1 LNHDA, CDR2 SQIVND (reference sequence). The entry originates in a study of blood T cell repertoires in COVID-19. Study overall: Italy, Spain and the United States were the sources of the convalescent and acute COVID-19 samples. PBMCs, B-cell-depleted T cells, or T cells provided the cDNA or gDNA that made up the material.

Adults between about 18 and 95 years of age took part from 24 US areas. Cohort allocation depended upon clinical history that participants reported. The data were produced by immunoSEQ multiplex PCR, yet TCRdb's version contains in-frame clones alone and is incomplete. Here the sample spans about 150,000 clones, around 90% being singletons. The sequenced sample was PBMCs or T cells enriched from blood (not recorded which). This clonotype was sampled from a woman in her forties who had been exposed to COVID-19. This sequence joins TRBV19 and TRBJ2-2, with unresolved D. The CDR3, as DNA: TGTGCCAGTAGTATAGGCGGAAACACCGGGGAGCTGTTTTTT. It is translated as CASSIGGNTGELFF. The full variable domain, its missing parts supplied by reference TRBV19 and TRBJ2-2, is DGGITQSPKYLFRKEGQNVTLSCEQNLNHDAMYWYRQDPGQGLRLIYYSQIVNDFQKGDIAEGYSVSREKKESFPLTVTSAQKNPTAFYLCASSIGGNTGELFFGEGSRLTVL.